This TCR beta chain originates from a study of T cells after yellow fever vaccination (dated by TCRdb to the late 2010s). About the investigation overall: Libraries from fractions with low cell numbers were prepared with the SMART-Seq v4 Ultra Low Input RNA kit. To follow T-cell clones before and after both primary and booster YFV17D yellow fever vaccination, bulk TCR alpha and beta repertoires underwent longitudinal sequencing. Two healthy male donors, one aged 18 to 30 and one aged 30 to 40 years, made up the cohort. Blood samples were taken at several timepoints before and after primary and secondary immunization, and bulk PBMC replicates and cell subsets were isolated.

The investigation overall reported the following: Because the study included only two donors, the extent to which the findings can be generalized is limited. After the booster, most of the clones that had expanded following primary vaccination were detected again (around 97% of CD4 and around 90% of CD8), which suggests that memory was broadly maintained. Computational filtering was required because FACS-sorted repertoires could contain abundant contaminating clonotypes from the bulk population. A small fraction of clonotypes showed up in both the CD4 and CD8 compartments, probably as a result of convergent recombination. The secondary T-cell response was found to be weaker but faster than the primary response, with a peak reached on day 5 rather than on day 15.

TCR cDNA was made using 5'RACE template switching, a step that added a universal primer site and unique molecular identifiers. Priming of cDNA synthesis was performed from both the TCR alpha and TCR beta constant segments. Library amplification used two PCR steps, and the second PCR step added sample barcodes and sequencing adapters. Sequencing of libraries was performed on Illumina HiSeq 2500 (2x100 bp) or NovaSeq (2x150 bp). The authors processed their data as follows. Demultiplexing of reads and collapsing into UMI consensus sequences were performed with MIGEC, and V(D)J alignment was carried out with MiXCR. Clonotypes responding to the vaccine were identified with edgeR on replicate PBMC samples, with the criteria of FDR below 0.01 and a log2 fold change above 5 up to day 15. Bulk clonotypes were assigned CD4 or CD8 identity according to which sequenced CD4 or CD8 repertoire held them at higher abundance. TCRdb reanalyzed the raw reads on its own, using fastp at Q25 for trimming and MiXCR for clone calling, and kept in-frame beta chains. Merged by CDR3 protein, the rows form single entries marked with the most common genes and DNA. The V and J calls follow TCRdb's processing rather than the paper's. The sample table records fewer than 650,000 distinct CDR3 sequences; around a fifth of these occur just once. The top ten hold 15% to 20% of the sample.

From the cysteine through the phenylalanine, the CDR3 covers 14 amino acids. The CDR3 DNA has 42 bases and is translated from base 1. CDR1 and CDR2 were assigned from the germline V gene as MNHEY and SVGEGT. Cut back by 6 bases and 4 bases, the V and J ends lie 16 bases apart. What the treatment or condition label conveys for this sample: live attenuated yellow fever vaccine strain. At each blood-draw timepoint, two biological replicates of bulk PBMCs were obtained. A standard Ficoll-Paque protocol was used to isolate PBMCs from peripheral blood. TriZol was used to extract RNA from bulk PBMCs, CD4 and CD8 fractions, and dextramer-positive and dextramer-negative fractions. This clonotype was found a few times. Its antigen remains undetermined. There are no base qualities to consult, and no much larger clone falls within one base.

The chain links TRBV6-2 or TRBV6-3 with TRBJ2-7; the best D guess is TRBD1, with 5 bases matching. Sample: PBMCs, taken less than 25 days after the first yellow fever vaccination. This clonotype was obtained from a man aged 18 to 35 who received the YFV17D yellow fever vaccine. The nucleotide sequence reads TGTGCCAGCAGAAGGACCTCCGGACATTACGAGCAGTACTTC. Its translation is CASRRTSGHYEQYF.